Listed here are 5 T cell receptor beta chains from one sample, sequenced in a study of tumor-infiltrating lymphocytes in localized non-small cell lung cancer (dated by TCRdb to 2020 to 2022). To prepare the library, the immunoSEQ multiplex PCR assay was applied. Drawn from immuneACCESS, this table holds only the in-frame rearrangements with V and J called that TCRdb kept. Clones are partly lost; checked studies trace under half to an unresolved V gene and leave the rest unexplained. The sample table records approximately 12,000 clones; 66% of these occur just once. In total, the top ten clones hold 7% of the sample. The specimen was lung tumor tissue. These receptors came from a human donor with non-small cell lung cancer.

The chain recombines TRBV29-1 with TRBJ1-5; D is perhaps TRBD1 (6 bases). This CDR3 spans 14 amino acids. CDR1 and CDR2 (germline): SQVTM, ANQGSEA. With 4 bases removed from V and 5 bases from J, the gap between germline ends came to 15 bases. CDR3 protein: CSVVEGEGDQPQHF. In nucleotides, the CDR3 is TGCAGCGTTGTAGAGGGTGAGGGGGATCAGCCCCAGCATTTT.

The rearrangement joins TRBV2 to TRBJ1-2, with D perhaps TRBD1 (6 bases). This CDR3 has 13 amino acids. Germline assignment: CDR1 SNHLY and CDR2 FYNNEI. V was cut by 10 bases and J by 5 bases, with 17 bases left in between. The CDR3 spells CAITGTISYGYTF. In DNA, the CDR3 is TGTGCCATTACCGGGACAATCAGTTATGGCTACACCTTC.

This clone was seen only once. This chain connects TRBV28 to TRBJ1-2; 9 bases line up with TRBD1. CDR1 and CDR2 from the germline V gene are MDHEN and SYDVKM. The CDR3 consists of 15 residues. V was clipped by 5 bases and J by 2 bases; unmatched bases: 6. This CDR3 reads CASSSTGTGNYGYTF. CDR3 DNA sequence: TGTGCCAGCAGTAGCACCGGGACAGGGAACTATGGCTACACCTTC.

A single count supports this clone. This chain joins TRBV5-4 and TRBJ2-2, with a tentative D call TRBD2 (6 bases). V lost 10 bases, J lost 1 base, and 11 bases lay in between. Germline loops: CDR1 SGHNT, CDR2 YYREEE (reference sequence). This CDR3 has 13 amino acids. This CDR3 is CAFRGGNTGELFF. The CDR3 DNA reads TGTGCCTTTAGGGGAGGGAACACCGGGGAGCTGTTTTTT.

Sample share makes this clone medium-sized (0.01 to 0.1%). The CDR3, as DNA: TGTGCCAGCTCACCACCGCGGGACAGGGGAAACACCATATATTTT. It translates to CASSPPRDRGNTIYF. This chain joins TRBV18 and TRBJ1-3; 8 bases agree with TRBD1. The CDR3 sequence is 15 residues long. The germline CDR1 and CDR2 sequences are KGHSH and LQKENI. Germline trimming cut 0 bases from V and 4 bases from J; bases unmatched to any gene: 2.